What follows are 7 T cell receptor beta chains derived from one specimen sequenced in a study of PD-1 blockade in classical Hodgkin lymphoma. The time point denotes: newly diagnosed, previously untreated cHL patient sample. Produced via immunoSEQ multiplex PCR; TCRdb's table is partial and in-frame only. Of about 46,000 clones listed, roughly 90% are singletons. Sequencing was done on a sample of peripheral blood mononuclear cells (PBMCs). These receptors were obtained from a human donor with classical Hodgkin lymphoma.

This clone occurred once. The chain combines TRBV15 with TRBJ1-5; D may be TRBD1 (5 bases). In germline, CDR1 is LNHNV, CDR2 YYDKDF (reference sequence). Trimming removed 1 base at V and 7 bases at J, with 11 bases between. This CDR3 is 14 amino acids long. The CDR3 reads CATSRGGGRQPQHF. DNA of the CDR3: TGTGCCACCAGCAGAGGGGGGGGAAGGCAGCCCCAGCATTTT.

The chain has TRBV29-1 and TRBJ2-1, with a possible D match to TRBD2 (5 bases). In germline, CDR1 is SQVTM, CDR2 ANQGSEA. Between the trimmed V and J ends, which lost 2 bases and 0 bases, there was a span of 11 bases. The CDR3 covers 15 residues. The CDR3 protein is CSVERMGSSYNEQFF. The CDR3 bases are TGCAGCGTTGAAAGGATGGGGAGCTCCTACAATGAGCAGTTCTTC.

The V call is TRBV15, the J call TRBJ2-1, with 8 bases lining up with TRBD2. The CDR3 loop spans 13 amino acids. Germline-derived CDR1 and CDR2 are LNHNV and YYDKDF (reference sequence). J gave up 5 bases and V 6 bases, and 3 bases lay outside the gene matches. The DNA for the CDR3 is TGTGCCACCAGTAGGCGGGAGGACAATGAGCAGTTCTTC. Its translation is CATSRREDNEQFF.

This clone appeared a single time. The chain links TRBV5-6 to TRBJ1-3; no definite D call. The germline V gene encodes CDR1 SGHDT and CDR2 YYEEEE. The CDR3 has 13 residues. V lost 0 bases, J lost 3 bases, and 4 bases lay in between. The CDR3 nucleotides are TGTGCCAGCAGCTTGGACCTTGGAAACACCATATATTTT. This gives the protein CASSLDLGNTIYF. Filled out from reference TRBV5-6 and TRBJ1-3, the complete variable domain reads DAGVTQSPTHLIKTRGQQVTLRCSPKSGHDTVSWYQQALGQGPQFIFQYYEEEERQRGNFPDRFSGHQFPNYSSELNVNALLLGDSALYLCASSLDLGNTIYFGEGSWLTVV.

This chain connects TRBV9 to TRBJ2-1; TRBD2 matches 7 bases. After removal of 2 bases from V and 8 bases from J, the junction contained 10 bases not matched to a gene. This CDR3 has 15 amino acids. CDR1 is SGDLS, CDR2 YYNGEE, per germline. Written as DNA, the CDR3 is TGTGCCAGCAGCGTTCGCGGGAGAGACAATCATGAGCAGTTCTTC. Translation: CASSVRGRDNHEQFF. Variable domain in full (rest from reference TRBV9 and TRBJ2-1): DSGVTQTPKHLITATGQRVTLRCSPRSGDLSVYWYQQSLDQGLQFLIQYYNGEERAKGNILERFSAQQFPDLHSELNLSSLELGDSALYFCASSVRGRDNHEQFFGPGTRLTVL.

The CDR3 nucleotides are TGTGCCAGCTCACCAGATAGACAGGGCCCCCTTAACACTGAAGCTTTCTTT. As protein: CASSPDRQGPLNTEAFF. The gene calls are TRBV18 and TRBJ1-1; TRBD1 matches at 7 bases. CDR1 is KGHSH, CDR2 LQKENI, per germline. J lost 2 bases, V lost 2 bases, and 11 bases had no gene match. This CDR3 is 17 amino acids long.

The chain employs TRBV27 and TRBJ1-2, with TRBD1 identical over 10 bases. The V segment lost 5 bases and the J segment 5 bases; nucleotides outside the gene matches: 5. The CDR3 covers 14 residues. Germline values: CDR1 MNHEY, CDR2 SMNVEV (reference sequence). The DNA for the CDR3 is TGTGCCAGCAGTCCCTGGGACAGGGGATATGGCTACACCTTC. Its translation: CASSPWDRGYGYTF.